Shown below are 2 T cell receptor beta chains from a single sample sequenced in a study of cytomegalovirus exposure and HLA in healthy donors. PCR was performed using 60 Vbeta and 13 Jbeta primers. TCRdb keeps only in-frame clones here, not all; method: immunoSEQ multiplex PCR. Of approximately 120,000 clones listed, 69% are singletons. Material: PBMCs. The source is an older woman in good health and CMV-seropositive.

The rearrangement links TRBV30 to TRBJ2-3, with D tentatively TRBD2 (5 bases). The V end was cut by 1 base, the J end by 4 bases, with 15 bases between. This CDR3 comprises 15 residues. Germline V gene sequence: CDR1 GTSNPN, CDR2 SVGIG (reference sequence). The CDR3 here is CAWSGQEGSADTQYF. For the CDR3, the DNA is TGTGCCTGGAGTGGTCAAGAGGGCTCCGCAGATACGCAGTATTTT.

This clone appeared a few times. V is TRBV6-1 and J is TRBJ2-4; D ambiguous. Deletions cut 4 bases from V and 8 bases from J, with 6 bases between. This CDR3 region has 11 residues. CDR1 MNHNS and CDR2 SASEGT come from the germline V gene. This chain's CDR3 is CASSGADIQYF. DNA of the CDR3: TGTGCCAGCAGTGGCGCCGACATTCAGTACTTC.